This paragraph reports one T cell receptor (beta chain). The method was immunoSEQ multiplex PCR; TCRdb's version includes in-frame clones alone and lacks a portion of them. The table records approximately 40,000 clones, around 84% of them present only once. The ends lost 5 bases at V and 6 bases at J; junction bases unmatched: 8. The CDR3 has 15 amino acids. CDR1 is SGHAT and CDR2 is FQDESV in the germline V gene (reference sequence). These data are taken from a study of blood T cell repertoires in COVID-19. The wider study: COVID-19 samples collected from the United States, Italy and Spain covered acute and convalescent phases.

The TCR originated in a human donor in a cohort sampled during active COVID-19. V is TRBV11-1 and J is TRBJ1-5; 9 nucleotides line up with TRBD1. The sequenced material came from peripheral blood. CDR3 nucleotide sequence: TGTGCCAGCAGCGAAAACCGGACAGGGGTTCAGCCCCAGCATTTT. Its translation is CASSENRTGVQPQHF.